The 29 T cell receptor beta chains given below trace back to one sample, sequenced in a study of response to subunit inactivated influenza vaccine. TCRdb called the RT-PCR reads again in MiXCR, with one record for every CDR3 protein. The repertoire holds 630,000 or so distinct CDR3 sequences, 15% to 19% seen once, with around 10% in the top ten. This material consisted of PBMCs from blood, taken roughly 12 days after vaccination. Every receptor here comes from a man in his fifties or sixties who received an inactivated influenza vaccine.

This clonotype was picked up many times. The rearrangement links TRBV5-6 to TRBJ2-3; weak D call: TRBD2 (7 bases). The CDR3 contains 14 residues. From germline, CDR1 is SGHDT and CDR2 YYEEEE. With 1 base removed from V and 8 bases from J, the gap between germline ends came to 14 bases. For the CDR3, the DNA is TGTGCCAGCAGCTTGTCGGGGGGCGGAGGTACGCAGTATTTT. This sequence encodes CASSLSGGGGTQYF.

The gene calls are TRBV6-5 and TRBJ2-6; D unresolved. Germline V gene lookup returns CDR1 MNHEY and CDR2 SVGAGI. V was shortened by 0 bases and J by 1 base, with 4 bases between the two germline ends. This CDR3 is 15 amino acids long. In DNA form, the CDR3 reads TGTGCCAGCAGTTACTCTCCTTCTGGGGCCAACGTCCTGACTTTC. This sequence encodes CASSYSPSGANVLTF.

The J gene is TRBJ2-3, the V gene TRBV5-1; 12 nucleotides align to TRBD2. This CDR3 region has 18 residues. The V segment lost 4 bases and the J segment 0 bases; nucleotides outside the gene matches: 9. Germline CDR1 is SGHRS and CDR2 is YFSETQ. The CDR3 nucleotides are TGCGCCAGCAGCACCGGGACTAGCGGGCCCTTTAGCACAGATACGCAGTATTTT. Residues: CASSTGTSGPFSTDTQYF.

This clonotype turned up a few times. This rearrangement joins TRBV7-9 to TRBJ2-5, with D perhaps TRBD2 (6 bases). The CDR3 is 15 residues long. Germline V gives CDR1 SEHNR, CDR2 FQNEAQ (reference sequence). Trimming took off 4 bases at V and 2 bases at J, with 14 bases between the two ends. This CDR3 reads CASSSRLESQETQYF. The CDR3 bases are TGTGCCAGCAGCTCCCGACTAGAATCGCAAGAGACCCAGTACTTC.

The rearrangement links TRBV11-2 to TRBJ2-7, with TRBD2 identical over 9 bases. J gave up 6 bases and V 1 base, and 10 bases lay outside the gene matches. The CDR3 is 16 amino acids. Germline V gives CDR1 SGHAT, CDR2 FQNNGV. CDR3 in DNA: TGTGCCAGCAGCTTAGTCCTGTTAGCGGGAGTAGGCGAGCAGTACTTC. Translating it yields CASSLVLLAGVGEQYF.

The rearrangement joins TRBV18 to TRBJ2-7, with 7 positions matching TRBD1. There are 16 residues in the CDR3. Germline trimming cut 3 bases from V and 4 bases from J; bases unmatched to any gene: 12. Looked up from germline, CDR1 is KGHSH and CDR2 is LQKENI. The CDR3 protein is CASSPITGRGRYEQYF. The CDR3 DNA reads as TGTGCCAGCTCACCTATTACGGGAAGGGGGCGGTACGAGCAGTACTTC. Complete variable domain (other parts from reference TRBV18 and TRBJ2-7): NAGVMQNPRHLVRRRGQEARLRCSPMKGHSHVYWYRQLPEEGLKFMVYLQKENIIDESGMPKERFSAEFPKEGPSILRIQQVVRGDSAAYFCASSPITGRGRYEQYFGPGTRLTVT.

The chain carries TRBV27 and TRBJ2-7; possible D gene TRBD1, 7 bases. Germline CDR1 is MNHEY and CDR2 is SMNVEV (reference sequence). The CDR3 has 14 amino acids. V was trimmed by 2 bases and J by 4 bases, leaving 12 bases between them. This CDR3 reads CASSLAQGRYEQYF. CDR3 DNA sequence: TGTGCCAGCAGTTTAGCACAGGGGAGGTACGAGCAGTACTTC.

This clonotype was found a few times. The chain joins TRBV25-1 to TRBJ2-2; 7 nucleotides line up with TRBD1. The V gene end was trimmed by 6 bases and the J gene end by 6 bases; junction bases not matched to a gene: 7. Germline loops: CDR1 MGHDK, CDR2 SYGVNS. The CDR3 runs 14 residues. The CDR3 region has the DNA TGTGCCAGCAGCAAAGACAGGGTAGCCGGGGAGCTGTTTTTT. Encoded protein: CASSKDRVAGELFF.

There are a few counts of this clonotype. The chain joins TRBV10-3 to TRBJ2-7; 14 bases line up with TRBD2. V shed 3 bases and J 5 bases; nucleotides not matched to a gene: 3. The CDR3 runs 15 residues. Germline V lookup: CDR1 ENHRY, CDR2 SYGVKD. CDR3 region: CAISDPGLAGDEQYF. The CDR3 nucleotides read TGTGCCATCAGTGATCCGGGACTAGCGGGAGACGAGCAGTACTTC.

V usage is TRBV20-1 and J usage is TRBJ2-1, with a possible D match to TRBD2 (6 bases). Germline loops: CDR1 DFQATT, CDR2 SNEGSKA (reference sequence). CDR3 length: 19 residues. Trimming removed 0 bases at V and 5 bases at J, with 26 bases between. In DNA form, the CDR3 reads TGCAGTGCTAGAGACTCCAACCGGAGGGGCTCCCGACCCCACAATGAGCAGTTCTTC. As protein: CSARDSNRRGSRPHNEQFF.

V usage is TRBV11-2 and J usage is TRBJ2-3; D is possibly TRBD1 (5 bases). This CDR3 has 14 amino acids. Deletions cut 1 base from V and 5 bases from J, with 10 bases between. Germline lookup yields CDR1 SGHAT and CDR2 FQNNGV. CDR3 coding DNA: TGTGCCAGCAGCTTAGTGCCAGGGCTAGATACGCAGTATTTT. It yields the protein CASSLVPGLDTQYF.

The genes are TRBV20-1 and TRBJ2-7, with a weak D call TRBD1 (5 bases). The CDR3 has 13 amino acids. From germline, CDR1 is DFQATT and CDR2 SNEGSKA (reference sequence). V lost 4 bases, J lost 2 bases, and 12 bases lay in between. The CDR3 coding sequence is TGCAGTGCTACAACAGGAGACACCTACGAGCAGTACTTC. This codes for CSATTGDTYEQYF.

The chain employs TRBV7-9 and TRBJ2-7, with TRBD2 matching over 8 bases. J lost 7 bases, V lost 2 bases, and 13 bases had no gene match. In germline, CDR1 is SEHNR, CDR2 FQNEAQ (reference sequence). The CDR3 covers 16 residues. This CDR3 is CASSLNSGTRGGEQYF. CDR3 sequence (DNA): TGTGCCAGCAGCTTAAATTCGGGGACTCGGGGGGGAGAGCAGTACTTC.

The chain employs TRBV30 and TRBJ2-1; 8 nucleotides align to TRBD2. This CDR3 is built from 14 residues. Germline lookup yields CDR1 GTSNPN and CDR2 SVGIG (reference sequence). Losses at the gene ends were 3 bases for V and 10 bases for J; bases not matched to a gene: 11. The DNA for the CDR3 is TGTGCCTGGAGACAGCGGGGGCTACCCGGGGAGCAGTTCTTC. It yields the protein CAWRQRGLPGEQFF.

The CDR3 loop is CASSLTLAGGRGTDTQYF. Written as DNA, the CDR3 is TGTGCCAGCAGCTTAACCCTAGCGGGGGGGCGGGGCACAGATACGCAGTATTTT. V usage is TRBV7-2 and J usage is TRBJ2-3, with 12 bases lining up with TRBD2. Germline V lookup: CDR1 SGHTA, CDR2 FQGNSA. Trimming cost V 2 bases and J 1 base; bases outside gene matches: 7. This CDR3 spans 18 amino acids.

This clonotype was seen more than once but under ten times. The chain carries TRBV4-2 and TRBJ1-1, with TRBD1 matching 8 bases. Trimming at V came to 4 bases and at J to 0 bases, leaving 7 bases not matched to a gene. The CDR3 spans 16 residues. Germline CDR1 reads LGHNA; CDR2 reads YNFKEQ. For the CDR3, the DNA is TGTGCCAGCAGCCCAGAGACAGGGGATATGAACACTGAAGCTTTCTTT. As protein: CASSPETGDMNTEAFF.

The chain uses TRBV20-1 and TRBJ1-1; a weak D match, TRBD1 (5 bases). Germline V gene lookup returns CDR1 DFQATT and CDR2 SNEGSKA (reference sequence). Trimming took off 4 bases at V and 6 bases at J, with 18 bases between the two ends. The CDR3 totals 14 residues. The CDR3 bases are TGCAGTGCTACCTCCGGGGGAAGGGGTTCTGAAGCTTTCTTT. Amino acid sequence: CSATSGGRGSEAFF.

This chain links TRBV5-1 with TRBJ2-3; D is unresolved. The CDR3 has 13 residues. V lost 3 bases, J lost 5 bases, and 10 bases lay in between. Germline V gene data show CDR1 as SGHRS and CDR2 as YFSETQ. The CDR3 DNA reads TGCGCCAGCAGCTCGCCGACCGTAGATACGCAGTATTTT. Protein sequence: CASSSPTVDTQYF.

V and J are TRBV5-1 and TRBJ2-2; D is undetermined. The CDR3 totals 17 residues. Germline-derived CDR1 and CDR2 are SGHRS and YFSETQ. Trimming took off 4 bases at V and 0 bases at J, with 16 bases between the two ends. CDR3 amino acids: CASSLMTFGTNTGELFF. The DNA for the CDR3 is TGCGCCAGCAGCCTAATGACATTTGGGACGAACACCGGGGAGCTGTTTTTT.

This clonotype was counted a few times. This chain uses TRBV6-2 or TRBV6-3 with TRBJ2-3; 9 bases match TRBD2. Germline assignment: CDR1 MNHEY and CDR2 SVGEGT. The V segment lost 2 bases and the J segment 6 bases; nucleotides outside the gene matches: 12. The CDR3 is 17 amino acids. The CDR3 sequence is CASSYPGLAGAWDTQYF. CDR3 DNA: TGTGCCAGCAGTTACCCGGGTTTAGCGGGAGCATGGGATACGCAGTATTTT.

The V gene is TRBV28, the J gene TRBJ2-7, with TRBD1 matching over 7 bases. With 6 bases clipped from V and 0 bases from J, the junction kept 8 bases outside the gene matches. Germline values: CDR1 MDHEN, CDR2 SYDVKM. The CDR3 has 15 amino acids. CDR3 in DNA: TGTGCCAGCAGGAGACAGGGTTCCTACTCCTACGAGCAGTACTTC. Its translation is CASRRQGSYSYEQYF.

This chain links TRBV7-2 with TRBJ1-1; 7 bases are shared with TRBD1. V gave up 7 bases and J gave up 4 bases; unmatched junction bases: 12. Germline loops: CDR1 SGHTA, CDR2 FQGNSA. The CDR3 length is 15 residues. CDR3 nucleotides: TGTGCCAGCACCCGCTTGCAGGGGGGGGGCACTGAAGCTTTCTTT. It encodes CASTRLQGGGTEAFF. The full variable domain, completed using reference TRBV7-2 and TRBJ1-1, is GAGVSQSPSNKVTEKGKDVELRCDPISGHTALYWYRQSLGQGLEFLIYFQGNSAPDKSGLPSDRFSAERTGGSVSTLTIQRTQQEDSAVYLCASTRLQGGGTEAFFGQGTRLTVV.

This clonotype showed up just a few times. The V call is TRBV27, the J call TRBJ2-3; D not certain. The V end was cut by 5 bases, the J end by 2 bases, with 5 bases between. The CDR3 totals 12 residues. CDR1 is MNHEY, CDR2 SMNVEV, per germline (reference sequence). CDR3 DNA: TGTGCCAGCAGTAGAAACACAGATACGCAGTATTTT. Residues: CASSRNTDTQYF.

There are many counts of this clonotype. The V and J genes are TRBV5-6 and TRBJ2-5; possibly TRBD2 for D (5 bases). The CDR3 contains 14 residues. Germline values: CDR1 SGHDT, CDR2 YYEEEE. Trimming took 1 base from V and 5 from J, leaving 12 bases between them. The CDR3 sequence is CASSLPMGVETQYF. The CDR3 DNA reads as TGTGCCAGCAGCTTGCCTATGGGAGTGGAGACCCAGTACTTC.

The chain joins TRBV4-3 to TRBJ1-1; D is perhaps TRBD1 (6 bases). This CDR3 is 15 amino acids long. Trimming stripped 2 bases from V and 0 bases from J, with 10 bases between. Germline CDR1 and CDR2: LGHNA and YSLEER. The CDR3, as DNA: TGCGCCAGCAGCCAACCCGGACAGCTGAACACTGAAGCTTTCTTT. Translation: CASSQPGQLNTEAFF.

This clonotype has just a few counts. CDR3 sequence: CSVEAGVMGDEQFF. CDR3 in DNA: TGCAGCGTTGAAGCAGGGGTAATGGGGGATGAGCAGTTCTTC. The gene calls are TRBV29-1 and TRBJ2-1; D may be TRBD1 (6 bases). The V gene lost 1 base and the J gene lost 8 bases, with 15 bases spanning the gap. The CDR3 is 14 residues long. Per germline, CDR1 SQVTM and CDR2 ANQGSEA.

The sample holds a few counts of this clonotype. This chain uses TRBV12-3 or TRBV12-4 with TRBJ2-5, with 10 nucleotides matching TRBD1. Germline trimming cut 6 bases from V and 4 bases from J; bases unmatched to any gene: 11. The CDR3 consists of 16 residues. CDR3 coding DNA: TGTGCCAGCAGCTCGCCCCGGACAGGGGGAATAGAGACCCAGTACTTC. Protein product: CASSSPRTGGIETQYF.

The rearrangement uses TRBV28 and TRBJ2-7; D possibly matches TRBD1 or TRBD2 (5 bases each). Trimming left V 4 bases short and J 2 bases short, with 18 bases between. The CDR3 is made up of 16 amino acids. The germline V gene encodes CDR1 MDHEN and CDR2 SYDVKM. CDR3 residues: CASSSHGTGSAYEQYF. CDR3 DNA: TGTGCCAGCAGTTCGCACGGGACGGGATCCGCCTACGAGCAGTACTTC.

A few counts support this clonotype. V gene TRBV4-3 combines with J gene TRBJ2-1; 9 nucleotides align to TRBD2. CDR1 and CDR2 from the germline V gene are LGHNA and YSLEER. V gave up 4 bases and J gave up 4 bases; unmatched junction bases: 5. This CDR3 contains 15 residues. The CDR3 DNA reads TGCGCCAGCAGCCGAGCTAGCGGGGTTTACAATGAGCAGTTCTTC. It translates to CASSRASGVYNEQFF.